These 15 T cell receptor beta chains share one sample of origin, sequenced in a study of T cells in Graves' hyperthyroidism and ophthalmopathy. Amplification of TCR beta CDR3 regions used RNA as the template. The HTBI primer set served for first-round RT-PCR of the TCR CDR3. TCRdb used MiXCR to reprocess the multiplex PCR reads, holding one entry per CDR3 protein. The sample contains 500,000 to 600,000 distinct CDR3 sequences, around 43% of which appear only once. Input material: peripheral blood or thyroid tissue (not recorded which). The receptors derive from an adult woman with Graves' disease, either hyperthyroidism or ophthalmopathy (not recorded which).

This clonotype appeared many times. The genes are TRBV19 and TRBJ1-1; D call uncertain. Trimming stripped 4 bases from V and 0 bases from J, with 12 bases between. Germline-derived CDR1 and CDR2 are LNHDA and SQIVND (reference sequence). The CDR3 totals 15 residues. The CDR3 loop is CASSRGDILNTEAFF. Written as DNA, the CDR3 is TGTGCCAGTAGTAGGGGAGACATTTTGAACACTGAAGCTTTCTTT.

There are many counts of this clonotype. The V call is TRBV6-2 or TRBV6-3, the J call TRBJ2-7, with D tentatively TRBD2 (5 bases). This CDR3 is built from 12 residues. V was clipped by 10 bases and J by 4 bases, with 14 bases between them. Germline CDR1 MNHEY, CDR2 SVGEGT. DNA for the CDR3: TGTGCCACGCGAAGACGGGGTTACGAGCAGTACTTC. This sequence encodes CATRRRGYEQYF.

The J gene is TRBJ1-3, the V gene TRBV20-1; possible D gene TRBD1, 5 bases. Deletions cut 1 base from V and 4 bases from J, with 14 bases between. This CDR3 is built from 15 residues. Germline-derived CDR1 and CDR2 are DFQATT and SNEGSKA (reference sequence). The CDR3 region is CSARAAGAYGNTIYF. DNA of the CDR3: TGCAGTGCTAGAGCAGCCGGGGCATACGGAAACACCATATATTTT.

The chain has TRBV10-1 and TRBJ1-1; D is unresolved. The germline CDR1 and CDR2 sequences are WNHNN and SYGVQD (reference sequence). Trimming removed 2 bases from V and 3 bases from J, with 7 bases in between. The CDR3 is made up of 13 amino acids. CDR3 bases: TGCGCCAGCAGTGAGGGGGAGTACACTGAAGCTTTCTTT. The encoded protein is CASSEGEYTEAFF.

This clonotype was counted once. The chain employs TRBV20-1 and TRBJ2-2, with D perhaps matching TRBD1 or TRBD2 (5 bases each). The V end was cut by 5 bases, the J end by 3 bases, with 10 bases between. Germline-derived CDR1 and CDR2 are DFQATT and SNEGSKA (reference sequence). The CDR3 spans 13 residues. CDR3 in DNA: TGCAGTGCTCGGGACCTACACACCGGGGAGCTGTTTTTT. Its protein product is CSARDLHTGELFF.

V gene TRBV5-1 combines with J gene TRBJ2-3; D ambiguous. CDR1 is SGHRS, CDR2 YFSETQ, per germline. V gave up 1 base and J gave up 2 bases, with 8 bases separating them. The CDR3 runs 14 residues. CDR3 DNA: TGCGCCAGCAGCTTGAGAACTTCCACAGATACGCAGTATTTT. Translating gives CASSLRTSTDTQYF.

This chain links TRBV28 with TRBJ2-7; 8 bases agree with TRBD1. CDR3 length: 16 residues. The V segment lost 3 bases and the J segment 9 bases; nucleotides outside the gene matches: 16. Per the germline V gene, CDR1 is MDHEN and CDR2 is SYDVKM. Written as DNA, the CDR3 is TGTGCCAGCAGTTTTGGCTCTTATCACAGGGGGGTCGGGCAGTACTTC. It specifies CASSFGSYHRGVGQYF.

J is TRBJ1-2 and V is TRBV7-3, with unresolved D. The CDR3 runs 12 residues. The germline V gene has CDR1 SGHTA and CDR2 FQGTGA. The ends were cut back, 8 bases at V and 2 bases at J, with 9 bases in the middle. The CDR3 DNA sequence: TGTGCCAGCGGACCCCTAAACTATGGCTACACCTTC. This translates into CASGPLNYGYTF.

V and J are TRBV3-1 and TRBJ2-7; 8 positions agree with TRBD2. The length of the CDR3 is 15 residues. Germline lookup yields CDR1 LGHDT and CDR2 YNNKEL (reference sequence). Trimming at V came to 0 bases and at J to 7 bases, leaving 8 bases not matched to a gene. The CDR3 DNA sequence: TGTGCCAGCAGCCAAGATAAGGCAGCGGGAGTTGAGCAGTACTTC. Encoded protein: CASSQDKAAGVEQYF.

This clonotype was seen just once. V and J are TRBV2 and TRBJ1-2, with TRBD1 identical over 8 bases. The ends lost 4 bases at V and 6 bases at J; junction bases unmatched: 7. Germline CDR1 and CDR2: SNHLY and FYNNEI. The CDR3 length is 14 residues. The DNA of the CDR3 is TGTGCCAGCAGTGTGCAGGGGGCAGAGGATGGCTACACCTTC. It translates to CASSVQGAEDGYTF.

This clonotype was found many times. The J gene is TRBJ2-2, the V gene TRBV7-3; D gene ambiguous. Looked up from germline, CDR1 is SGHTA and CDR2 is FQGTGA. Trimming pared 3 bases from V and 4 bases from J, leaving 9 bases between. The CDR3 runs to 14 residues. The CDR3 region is CASSFGQVTGELFF. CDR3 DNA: TGTGCCAGCAGCTTCGGGCAGGTCACCGGGGAGCTGTTTTTT.

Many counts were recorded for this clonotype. DNA for the CDR3: TGTGCCAGCATCAAGGTCAACACTGAAGCTTTCTTT. Its protein product is CASIKVNTEAFF. V and J are TRBV12-3 or TRBV12-4 and TRBJ1-1; D gene unclear. The CDR3 runs 12 residues. V was cut by 7 bases and J by 2 bases, with 8 bases left in between.

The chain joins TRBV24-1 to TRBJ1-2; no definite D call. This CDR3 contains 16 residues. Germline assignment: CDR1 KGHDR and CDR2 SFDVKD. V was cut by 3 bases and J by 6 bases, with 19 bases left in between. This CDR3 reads CATSDRRGGLTHGYTF. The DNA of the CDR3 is TGTGCCACCAGTGATCGTCGGGGAGGACTTACACATGGCTACACCTTC.

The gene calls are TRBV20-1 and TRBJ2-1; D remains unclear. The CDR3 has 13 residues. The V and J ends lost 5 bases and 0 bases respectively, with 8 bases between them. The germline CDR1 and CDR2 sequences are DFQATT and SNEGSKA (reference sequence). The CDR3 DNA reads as TGCAGTGCTCGTGTCTTCTCCTACAATGAGCAGTTCTTC. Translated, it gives CSARVFSYNEQFF.

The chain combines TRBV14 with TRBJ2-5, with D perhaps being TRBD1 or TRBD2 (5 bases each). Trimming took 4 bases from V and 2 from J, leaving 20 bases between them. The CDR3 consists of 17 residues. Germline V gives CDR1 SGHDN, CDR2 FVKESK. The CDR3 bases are TGTGCCAGCAGCCGCACTTCTCCGGGACGGGGACAAGAGACCCAGTACTTC. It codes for CASSRTSPGRGQETQYF.